One sample yielded the 30 T cell receptor beta chains listed below, sequenced in a study of blood T cell repertoires in COVID-19. Assay: immunoSEQ multiplex PCR; the TCRdb copy retains only in-frame clones and omits some. The sample includes about 490,000 clones, approximately 85% of them seen just once. Material: peripheral blood. These receptor sequences come from a human donor in a cohort sampled during active COVID-19.

The rearrangement links TRBV14 to TRBJ2-5; 8 bases fit TRBD1. The CDR3 runs 15 residues. CDR1 SGHDN and CDR2 FVKESK come from the germline V gene. V gave up 6 bases and J gave up 5 bases; unmatched junction bases: 11. CDR3 region: CASSFSTGVGETQYF. The CDR3 coding sequence is TGTGCCAGCAGTTTCTCGACAGGGGTTGGTGAGACCCAGTACTTC.

The chain has TRBV30 and TRBJ1-2, with unresolved D. CDR1 and CDR2 from the germline V gene are GTSNPN and SVGIG (reference sequence). This CDR3 contains 14 residues. The V end lost 1 base, the J end lost 0 bases, and 9 bases lay between the germline ends. CDR3 sequence (DNA): TGTGCCTGGAGTGGAGGGAATTCTAACTATGGCTACACCTTC. Protein: CAWSGGNSNYGYTF.

This clone was detected a few times. The genes are TRBV24-1 and TRBJ2-1; 12 bases map to TRBD2. The CDR3 loop spans 18 amino acids. Germline CDR1 reads KGHDR; CDR2 reads SFDVKD. Trimming took 2 bases from V and 5 from J; bases not matched to a gene: 9. The CDR3 region is CATSDSRRLAGVNNEQFF. The CDR3 bases are TGTGCCACCAGTGATTCCCGCCGACTAGCGGGAGTCAACAATGAGCAGTTCTTC.

This chain joins TRBV2 and TRBJ2-3, with 7 positions matching TRBD2. The CDR3 is made up of 16 amino acids. Unmatched junction bases numbered 6, after V lost 1 base and J lost 2 bases. CDR1 is SNHLY and CDR2 is FYNNEI in the germline V gene. The CDR3 reads CASSEGGSGPTDTQYF. DNA for the CDR3: TGTGCCAGCAGTGAAGGGGGTAGCGGGCCCACAGATACGCAGTATTTT.

The V gene is TRBV7-2, the J gene TRBJ2-7, with 7 nucleotides matching TRBD1. The germline CDR1 and CDR2 sequences are SGHTA and FQGNSA. V was clipped by 5 bases and J by 8 bases; unmatched bases: 12. This CDR3 comprises 14 residues. The CDR3 is CASSIFPETGKQYF. The DNA of the CDR3 is TGTGCCAGCAGCATTTTTCCCGAGACAGGGAAGCAGTACTTC. The complete variable domain, with remaining parts taken from reference TRBV7-2 and TRBJ2-7, reads GAGVSQSPSNKVTEKGKDVELRCDPISGHTALYWYRQSLGQGLEFLIYFQGNSAPDKSGLPSDRFSAERTGGSVSTLTIQRTQQEDSAVYLCASSIFPETGKQYFGPGTRLTVT.

The chain has TRBV9 and TRBJ2-3; 7 bases map to TRBD2. From germline, CDR1 is SGDLS and CDR2 YYNGEE. Losses at the gene ends were 0 bases for V and 9 bases for J; bases not matched to a gene: 16. The CDR3 loop spans 17 amino acids. The CDR3 reads CASSVGGRREPVETQYF. The CDR3 DNA is TGTGCCAGCAGCGTAGGAGGTCGGCGGGAGCCGGTGGAAACGCAGTATTTT.

The chain joins TRBV5-4 to TRBJ2-7; D gene uncertain. Trimming removed 2 bases at V and 3 bases at J, with 15 bases between. CDR1 is SGHNT, CDR2 YYREEE, per germline (reference sequence). The CDR3 has 15 residues. The chain's CDR3 is CASSFGLLENYEQYF. DNA for the CDR3: TGTGCCAGCAGCTTTGGTCTCCTAGAGAACTACGAGCAGTACTTC.

This chain links TRBV2 with TRBJ2-5, with 8 bases lining up with TRBD2. The V gene's germline CDR1 is SNHLY and CDR2 FYNNEI. V was pared by 8 bases and J by 5 bases, with 10 bases of the junction left unmatched. The CDR3 loop spans 14 amino acids. CDR3 bases: TGTGCCAGCGTCTCCCTAGCGGGCAGGGAGACCCAGTACTTC. Translating it yields CASVSLAGRETQYF.

The chain links TRBV5-1 to TRBJ2-3; TRBD2 aligns across 9 bases. The CDR3 has 20 amino acids. Trimming removed 4 bases from V and 4 bases from J; junction bases left unmatched: 22. Germline CDR1 SGHRS, CDR2 YFSETQ. The CDR3 DNA reads as TGCGCCAGCAGCCACGGGGGGTTCCAGACTAGCGGAAATCGCCCAGATACGCAGTATTTT. Its translation: CASSHGGFQTSGNRPDTQYF.

The chain has TRBV28 and TRBJ1-5; D unresolved. Trimming removed 6 bases at V and 3 bases at J, with 12 bases between. This CDR3 has 14 residues. From germline, CDR1 is MDHEN and CDR2 SYDVKM. The CDR3 nucleotides are TGTGCCAGCAGCCTAACCCAGGTCAATCAGCCCCAGCATTTT. Amino acid sequence: CASSLTQVNQPQHF.

The chain couples TRBV7-9 to TRBJ2-3; 8 bases map to TRBD2. Germline loops: CDR1 SEHNR, CDR2 FQNEAQ (reference sequence). This CDR3 is built from 16 residues. V shed 4 bases and J 8 bases; nucleotides not matched to a gene: 14. Here the CDR3 DNA reads TGTGCCAGCAGCTCGCCAACTAGCGGCGCGGCGGGTACGCAGTATTTT. This codes for CASSSPTSGAAGTQYF.

This chain links TRBV6-2 or TRBV6-3 with TRBJ1-1; D perhaps matches TRBD1 (5 bases). Deletions cut 6 bases from V and 0 bases from J, with 20 bases between. There are 17 residues in the CDR3. The germline gives CDR1 MNHEY, CDR2 SVGEGT. CDR3 residues: CASSPILAGNLNTEAFF. In DNA form, the CDR3 reads TGTGCCAGCAGCCCAATTTTAGCAGGGAATCTGAACACTGAAGCTTTCTTT.

This clone was detected a few times. The chain employs TRBV7-2 and TRBJ2-6; weak D call: TRBD2 (5 bases). V was pared by 6 bases and J by 2 bases, with 11 bases between. Germline V lookup: CDR1 SGHTA, CDR2 FQGNSA. CDR3 length equals 15 residues. CDR3 protein: CASSPSRAGANVLTF. The CDR3 DNA sequence: TGTGCCAGCAGTCCCTCGAGGGCTGGGGCCAACGTCCTGACTTTC.

This clone has only one observation. The J gene is TRBJ1-2, the V gene TRBV11-2; the D gene is possibly TRBD1 (6 bases). Germline V lookup: CDR1 SGHAT, CDR2 FQNNGV. Trimming removed 5 bases from V and 8 bases from J, with 15 bases in between. The CDR3 consists of 13 residues. The CDR3 is CASSNQGLRGYTF. CDR3 in DNA: TGTGCCAGCAGCAACCAGGGGCTGAGGGGCTACACCTTC.

V gene TRBV5-4 combines with J gene TRBJ1-2, with D tentatively TRBD1 (6 bases). This CDR3 is built from 15 residues. Between the trimmed V and J ends, which lost 0 bases and 2 bases, there was a span of 11 bases. Germline lookup yields CDR1 SGHNT and CDR2 YYREEE (reference sequence). The CDR3 sequence is CASSLGTGSNYGYTF. CDR3 nucleotides: TGTGCCAGCAGCTTGGGTACAGGGTCAAACTATGGCTACACCTTC. Together with reference TRBV5-4 and TRBJ1-2, the CDR3 gives the full variable domain: ETGVTQSPTHLIKTRGQQVTLRCSSQSGHNTVSWYQQALGQGPQFIFQYYREEENGRGNFPPRFSGLQFPNYSSELNVNALELDDSALYLCASSLGTGSNYGYTFGSGTRLTVV.

In its sample, this clone was seen once. CDR3 sequence: CASSLWGIGGRKETYEQYF. The CDR3, as DNA: TGTGCCAGCAGCTTGTGGGGTATTGGGGGGAGGAAAGAAACCTACGAGCAGTACTTC. This chain joins TRBV5-6 and TRBJ2-7; a weak D match, TRBD2 (6 bases). The CDR3 extends over 19 amino acids. V shed 1 base and J shed 2 bases, with 25 bases lying between them. Looked up from germline, CDR1 is SGHDT and CDR2 is YYEEEE. Full variable domain (rest looked up from reference TRBV5-6 and TRBJ2-7): DAGVTQSPTHLIKTRGQQVTLRCSPKSGHDTVSWYQQALGQGPQFIFQYYEEEERQRGNFPDRFSGHQFPNYSSELNVNALLLGDSALYLCASSLWGIGGRKETYEQYFGPGTRLTVT.

The count of this clone is one. CDR3 bases: TGTGCCAGCAGTCCCCCAGGGGAGCGAGGTAAAAACATTCAGTACTTC. Encoded protein: CASSPPGERGKNIQYF. The chain links TRBV28 to TRBJ2-4, with TRBD1 as a possible D gene (6 bases). Germline loops: CDR1 MDHEN, CDR2 SYDVKM. The V end lost 5 bases, the J end lost 4 bases, and 18 bases lay between the germline ends. CDR3 size: 16 residues.

V usage is TRBV19 and J usage is TRBJ2-1; 8 bases line up with TRBD2. Germline V gives CDR1 LNHDA, CDR2 SQIVND (reference sequence). V lost 6 bases to trimming and J lost 2 bases; unmatched junction nucleotides: 6. CDR3 size: 15 residues. This CDR3 reads CASSLTSGPYNEQFF. CDR3 DNA: TGTGCCAGTAGCCTTACTAGCGGACCCTACAATGAGCAGTTCTTC.

The chain uses TRBV6-4 and TRBJ2-6, with TRBD1 identical over 10 bases. V dropped 6 bases and J dropped 2; count of bases not matched to a gene: 4. Germline V lookup: CDR1 MRHNA, CDR2 SNTAGT. The CDR3 spans 16 residues. CDR3 sequence reads: CASRPGTGAGANVLTF. CDR3 nucleotide sequence: TGTGCCAGCAGACCCGGGACAGGGGCTGGGGCCAACGTCCTGACTTTC.

This sequence joins TRBV7-6 and TRBJ2-7, with TRBD1 matching over 12 bases. Germline assignment: CDR1 SGHVS and CDR2 FNYEAQ. There are 15 residues in the CDR3. V was clipped by 2 bases and J by 6 bases; unmatched bases: 5. DNA for the CDR3: TGTGCCAGCAGCTTACCGGGACAGGGGGCGACCGAGCAGTACTTC. It yields the protein CASSLPGQGATEQYF.

This clone was seen ten or more times. The chain joins TRBV6-2 or TRBV6-3 to TRBJ1-6, with D unresolved. This CDR3 comprises 14 residues. Trimming took off 6 bases at V and 11 bases at J, with 17 bases between the two ends. Germline V CDR1 and CDR2: MNHEY, SVGEGT. CDR3: CASSPGGPITPLHF. CDR3 coding DNA: TGTGCCAGCAGCCCGGGAGGTCCTATTACACCCCTCCACTTT.

This clone was seen only once. The chain carries TRBV6-5 and TRBJ2-3; 7 bases map to TRBD1. V was clipped by 6 bases and J by 4 bases; unmatched bases: 4. CDR3 size: 13 residues. Per germline, CDR1 MNHEY and CDR2 SVGAGI. CDR3 DNA: TGTGCCAGCAGAAACAGGGGACCAGATACGCAGTATTTT. Protein: CASRNRGPDTQYF.

CDR3 coding DNA: TGTGCCAGCTCACCGGTGTCCGGGTTTCGAGAGGGCTACACCTTC. Translating gives CASSPVSGFREGYTF. The genes are TRBV18 and TRBJ1-2; D unresolved. V was clipped by 3 bases and J by 8 bases, with 19 bases between them. Germline V CDR1 and CDR2: KGHSH, LQKENI. The CDR3 runs to 15 residues. Drawing the rest from reference TRBV18 and TRBJ1-2, the complete variable domain is NAGVMQNPRHLVRRRGQEARLRCSPMKGHSHVYWYRQLPEEGLKFMVYLQKENIIDESGMPKERFSAEFPKEGPSILRIQQVVRGDSAAYFCASSPVSGFREGYTFGSGTRLTVV.

The CDR3, as DNA: TGCGCCAGCAGTCCTCGCACTGAAGCTTTCTTT. Encoded protein: CASSPRTEAFF. The J gene is TRBJ1-1, the V gene TRBV10-2; D not resolved. Trimming removed 5 bases at V and 4 bases at J, with 5 bases between. The CDR3 extends over 11 amino acids. From germline, CDR1 is WSHSY and CDR2 SAAADI.

A remark on this clone: The sample carries other DNA sequences with the same CDR3. This sequence joins TRBV19 and TRBJ1-4; 10 bases agree with TRBD1. This CDR3 is 14 amino acids long. Germline V gene lookup returns CDR1 LNHDA and CDR2 SQIVND (reference sequence). J gave up 6 bases and V 4 bases, and 2 bases lay outside the gene matches. CDR3 region: CASSRTGGDEKLFF. The CDR3 DNA reads as TGTGCCAGTAGTAGGACAGGGGGAGATGAAAAACTGTTTTTT. Full variable domain (remainder filled in from reference TRBV19 and TRBJ1-4): DGGITQSPKYLFRKEGQNVTLSCEQNLNHDAMYWYRQDPGQGLRLIYYSQIVNDFQKGDIAEGYSVSREKKESFPLTVTSAQKNPTAFYLCASSRTGGDEKLFFGSGTQLSVL.

The chain uses TRBV3-1 (or the pseudogene TRBV3-2) and TRBJ2-4; perhaps TRBD2 as D (5 bases). The CDR3 extends over 14 amino acids. V was trimmed by 0 bases and J by 10 bases, leaving 13 bases between them. The V gene's germline CDR1 is LGHDT and CDR2 YNNKEL (reference sequence). The CDR3, as DNA: TGTGCCAGCAGCCAAGATAGTCCCCCGGGGATTCAGTACTTC. This translates into CASSQDSPPGIQYF.

This chain joins TRBV10-3 and TRBJ2-7, with 7 positions matching TRBD2. V was pared by 4 bases and J by 3 bases, with 6 bases of the junction left unmatched. Germline CDR1 ENHRY, CDR2 SYGVKD. The CDR3 contains 14 residues. CDR3 DNA: TGTGCCATCAGTGGGGGGGGAGTAGGCTACGAGCAGTACTTC. Its protein is CAISGGGVGYEQYF.

This chain joins TRBV28 and TRBJ1-1; 8 bases are a match to TRBD1. The junction had 8 bases not matched to a gene; V was cut back by 7 bases and J by 4 bases. The germline V gene encodes CDR1 MDHEN and CDR2 SYDVKM. The CDR3 extends over 14 amino acids. The CDR3: CASIIGQGVTEAFF. As DNA, the CDR3 is TGTGCCAGCATTATCGGACAGGGTGTCACTGAAGCTTTCTTT. Full variable domain (rest looked up from reference TRBV28 and TRBJ1-1): DVKVTQSSRYLVKRTGEKVFLECVQDMDHENMFWYRQDPGLGLRLIYFSYDVKMKEKGDIPEGYSVSREKKERFSLILESASTNQTSMYLCASIIGQGVTEAFFGQGTRLTVV.

The chain couples TRBV10-2 to TRBJ1-1; TRBD1 matches at 8 bases. CDR3 length: 14 amino acids. In germline, CDR1 is WSHSY, CDR2 SAAADI. With V trimmed by 5 bases and J by 0 bases, 2 bases remained unmatched. The CDR3 DNA follows: TGCGCCAGCAGTTGGACAGGGTTGAACACTGAAGCTTTCTTT. Protein product: CASSWTGLNTEAFF.

This clone showed up just a few times. This sequence joins TRBV4-1 and TRBJ2-5, with a weak D call TRBD1 (5 bases). V lost 4 bases to trimming and J lost 4 bases, with 13 bases between them. The germline gives CDR1 MGHRA, CDR2 YSYEKL. CDR3 length: 14 amino acids. The CDR3 is CASSRGEGVETQYF. As DNA, the CDR3 is TGCGCCAGCAGCCGTGGGGAAGGGGTAGAGACCCAGTACTTC.